The present entry profiles one TCR beta chain with its context. Its antigen is undetermined. This sample was taken from a study of graft-versus-host responses after intestinal transplantation. Study summary: Transplant types were multivisceral, liver-intestinal, or isolated intestinal. Tacrolimus plus steroids were given to all recipients for approximately 3 years, preceded by anti-thymocyte globulin induction. Findings of the study overall: Present in recipient marrow, GvH clones included some that appeared first in ileum or blood.

The table came from immunoSEQ multiplex PCR; TCRdb's copy has only in-frame clones and leaves some out. The sample has around 76,000 clones, approximately 93% seen once. Sequenced material: unstimulated CD8+ T cells sorted from spleen or lymph node cells, taken before intestinal transplant. The sequence came from a human donor who received an intestinal transplant.

CDR3 nucleotide sequence: TGTGCCAGCAGCTTGGACTGGGACTCCTACAATGAGCAGTTCTTC. Protein: CASSLDWDSYNEQFF. The genes are TRBV5-5 and TRBJ2-1; D is undetermined. This CDR3 is built from 15 residues. V was clipped by 0 bases and J by 0 bases, with 7 bases between them. Germline-derived CDR1 and CDR2 are SGHKS and YYEKEE (reference sequence). The variable domain in full, completed from reference TRBV5-5 and TRBJ2-1, reads DAGVTQSPTHLIKTRGQQVTLRCSPISGHKSVSWYQQVLGQGPQFIFQYYEKEERGRGNFPDRFSARQFPNYSSELNVNALLLGDSALYLCASSLDWDSYNEQFFGPGTRLTVL.